This T cell receptor (beta chain) was sequenced for a study of cytomegalovirus exposure and HLA in healthy donors. Study at large: A previous analysis identified more than 100 million unique TCR beta sequences derived from roughly 180 million T cells.

Notes on the study in general: Within a later analysis, the majority of CMV-associated TCR beta chains appeared HLA-restricted.

About this clone: Its antigen is not identified.

Between the trimmed V and J ends, which lost 4 bases and 3 bases, there was a span of 10 bases. Germline loops: CDR1 SGHDT, CDR2 YYEEEE. CDR3 length: 13 amino acids. Use of 60 Vbeta and 13 Jbeta primers characterized the PCR. Repertoires were generated with immunoSEQ multiplex PCR, while TCRdb's copy carries only in-frame clones and drops some. The sample holds some 190,000 clones, around 83% seen once. Sequencing was performed on PBMCs. V gene TRBV5-6 combines with J gene TRBJ1-1, with D perhaps TRBD1 (5 bases). The TCR originated in a woman in her forties in good health and CMV-seronegative. The CDR3 here is CASSLSTDTEAFF. The CDR3 coding sequence is TGTGCCAGCAGCCTCTCGACAGACACTGAAGCTTTCTTT.